This entry features one T cell receptor (beta chain) sequence. The same CDR3 is also encoded by other DNA sequences in this sample. The data were taken from a study of shared clonotypes between healthy human individuals. In the study overall: The cohort had two women and a few men, ages 18 to 49.

TCRdb's table, derived via immunoSEQ multiplex PCR, lists solely in-frame clones and lacks some. Found here are roughly 1,100,000 clones, under 80% of them singletons; the top ten hold about 1.5%. Germline CDR1 and CDR2: LNHDA and SQIVND (reference sequence). The V gene end was trimmed by 5 bases and the J gene end by 3 bases; junction bases not matched to a gene: 1. The CDR3 is 14 amino acids. This receptor was obtained from a man between 18 and 35 years old in good health. Sequencing was performed on memory CD4+ T cells sorted from blood. This sample's subset: CD45RA-negative fraction. The chain recombines TRBV19 with TRBJ1-5; 10 bases fit TRBD1. CDR3 coding DNA: TGTGCCAGTAGTGGGACAGGGGCCAATCAGCCCCAGCATTTT. This gives the protein CASSGTGANQPQHF.